A single sample is the source of the 11 T cell receptor beta chains below, sequenced in a study of blood T cell repertoires in COVID-19. Generated by immunoSEQ multiplex PCR, the TCRdb table keeps only in-frame clones and is missing some. The sample has 60,000 to 95,000 clones; roughly 90% are singletons. The sample consisted of peripheral blood. These receptors all stem from a woman in her fifties or sixties with acute or convalescent COVID-19.

CDR3 region: CASSSGPGQGNYGYTF. The CDR3 DNA sequence: TGTGCCAGCAGCTCGGGACCCGGACAGGGTAACTATGGCTACACCTTC. The chain combines TRBV5-4 with TRBJ1-2; 8 nucleotides agree with TRBD1. V shed 3 bases and J 1 base; nucleotides not matched to a gene: 8. Germline CDR1 is SGHNT and CDR2 is YYREEE (reference sequence). The CDR3 runs 16 residues.

The rearrangement links TRBV5-4 to TRBJ1-1; D is perhaps TRBD1 (5 bases). This CDR3 is built from 14 residues. Looked up from germline, CDR1 is SGHNT and CDR2 is YYREEE (reference sequence). V was pared by 5 bases and J by 5 bases, with 16 bases between. As DNA, the CDR3 is TGTGCCAGCAGGATCAGGGAAATGGGGACTGAAGCTTTCTTT. This sequence encodes CASRIREMGTEAFF.

V and J are TRBV5-1 and TRBJ2-7; the match to TRBD1 covers 7 bases. In germline, CDR1 is SGHRS, CDR2 YFSETQ. The CDR3 is made up of 15 amino acids. Trimming took 1 base from V and 2 from J; bases not matched to a gene: 6. CDR3 amino acids: CASSLTTGFTYEQYF. CDR3 DNA: TGCGCCAGCAGCTTGACGACAGGGTTCACCTACGAGCAGTACTTC.

V usage is TRBV5-5 and J usage is TRBJ1-5, with TRBD1 matching 8 bases. CDR3 length: 14 amino acids. Trimming cost V 0 bases and J 7 bases; bases outside gene matches: 3. Germline CDR1 is SGHKS and CDR2 is YYEKEE (reference sequence). This chain's CDR3 is CASSLGTGMQPQHF. As DNA, the CDR3 is TGTGCCAGCAGCTTGGGGACAGGGATGCAGCCCCAGCATTTT.

The chain has TRBV28 and TRBJ2-3, with TRBD1 matching 8 bases. In germline, CDR1 is MDHEN, CDR2 SYDVKM. Losses at the gene ends were 6 bases for V and 1 base for J; bases not matched to a gene: 6. This CDR3 is 15 amino acids long. The CDR3 DNA sequence: TGTGCCAGCAGCTCAGGGGGCGCGGGCACAGATACGCAGTATTTT. Amino acid sequence: CASSSGGAGTDTQYF.

The J gene is TRBJ1-4, the V gene TRBV3-1 (or the pseudogene TRBV3-2); 7 positions agree with TRBD1. The trim removed 10 bases at V and 6 bases at J, leaving 8 bases unmatched. The CDR3 has 13 amino acids. Germline V lookup: CDR1 LGHDT, CDR2 YNNKEL (reference sequence). The CDR3 coding sequence is TGTGCCACCGGTAACAGGGGTGATGAAAAACTGTTTTTT. Protein: CATGNRGDEKLFF.

The CDR3 region is CASSDETGYGYTF. The CDR3 nucleotides are TGCGCCAGCAGTGATGAGACAGGGTATGGCTACACCTTC. The chain links TRBV10-1 to TRBJ1-2, with 7 bases that match TRBD1. With 3 bases clipped from V and 5 bases from J, the junction kept 3 bases outside the gene matches. Germline V gene lookup returns CDR1 WNHNN and CDR2 SYGVQD (reference sequence). The CDR3 totals 13 residues.

CDR3 loop: CASSIADFNQPQHF. In nucleotides, the CDR3 is TGTGCCAGTAGTATAGCGGACTTCAATCAGCCCCAGCATTTT. The chain is built from TRBV19 and TRBJ1-5; D uncertain. Deletions cut 1 base from V and 3 bases from J, with 7 bases between. The CDR3 has 14 residues. Germline values: CDR1 LNHDA, CDR2 SQIVND (reference sequence).

J is TRBJ1-2 and V is TRBV28, with TRBD1 matching 12 bases. The CDR3 consists of 17 residues. Trimming took 4 bases from V and 4 from J; bases not matched to a gene: 10. Germline CDR1 MDHEN, CDR2 SYDVKM. CDR3 in DNA: TGTGCCAGCAGTTCCGGGACAGGGGGCGCGGGGGGCTATGGCTACACCTTC. Amino acid sequence: CASSSGTGGAGGYGYTF.

CDR3 DNA: TGTGCCAGCAGCCCCCGGGACATCTCTAAAACAGATACGCAGTATTTT. Its protein product is CASSPRDISKTDTQYF. The V and J genes are TRBV7-2 and TRBJ2-3; D is possibly TRBD1 (6 bases). Germline V lookup: CDR1 SGHTA, CDR2 FQGNSA. Trimming stripped 5 bases from V and 3 bases from J, with 18 bases between. The CDR3 runs 16 residues.

This clone was recorded a few times. J is TRBJ1-3 and V is TRBV19; 7 bases are a match to TRBD1. J was trimmed by 4 bases and V by 3 bases; bases with no gene match: 9. The germline V gene encodes CDR1 LNHDA and CDR2 SQIVND (reference sequence). The CDR3 length is 16 residues. The chain's CDR3 is CASSIGDRVGGNTIYF. CDR3 DNA sequence: TGTGCCAGTAGTATCGGAGACAGGGTTGGCGGAAACACCATATATTTT.